A single sample is the source of the 21 T cell receptor beta chains below, sequenced in a study of PD-L1 blockade in urothelial cancer. The data were produced by immunoSEQ multiplex PCR, yet TCRdb's version contains in-frame clones alone and is incomplete. Counted here are about 26,000 clones, approximately 86% occurring once; the ten biggest clones make up approximately 31%. This specimen consisted of PBMCs, obtained around atezolizumab (anti-PD-L1) treatment. The origin of the receptors is a man in his sixties with urothelial cancer.

J is TRBJ2-7 and V is TRBV11-2; a weak D match, TRBD1 (5 bases). The V gene lost 0 bases and the J gene lost 0 bases, with 9 bases spanning the gap. Germline-derived CDR1 and CDR2 are SGHAT and FQNNGV. This CDR3 is built from 15 residues. The CDR3 DNA follows: TGTGCCAGCAGCTTAGATTACAGGCTCTCCTACGAGCAGTACTTC. Translated, it gives CASSLDYRLSYEQYF.

This clone was recorded a few times. The chain links TRBV6-6 to TRBJ1-2; possible D gene TRBD1, 5 bases. This CDR3 region has 14 residues. V lost 6 bases, J lost 8 bases, and 19 bases lay in between. In germline, CDR1 is MNHNY, CDR2 SVGAGI (reference sequence). The CDR3 sequence is CASSPTGQMGGYTF. As DNA, the CDR3 is TGTGCCAGCAGCCCTACAGGACAAATGGGCGGCTACACCTTC.

The chain links TRBV14 to TRBJ2-7; weak D call: TRBD2 (5 bases). Trimming removed 2 bases from V and 5 bases from J, with 13 bases in between. This CDR3 comprises 14 residues. Germline assignment: CDR1 SGHDN and CDR2 FVKESK. The CDR3 reads CASSQKEGRDEQYF. For the CDR3, the DNA is TGTGCCAGCAGCCAAAAAGAGGGTCGGGACGAGCAGTACTTC.

The V and J genes are TRBV4-2 and TRBJ2-5; no reliable D call. The CDR3 sequence is 13 residues long. Germline CDR1 is LGHNA and CDR2 is YNFKEQ. V dropped 0 bases and J dropped 7 bases, with 9 bases sitting between them. CDR3 residues: CASSQDPGGTQYF. The CDR3 nucleotides are TGTGCCAGCAGCCAAGATCCGGGTGGGACCCAGTACTTC.

The V gene is TRBV6-1, the J gene TRBJ1-2; perhaps TRBD1 as D (5 bases). The CDR3 consists of 14 residues. Trimming took 5 bases from V and 0 from J, leaving 10 bases between them. Germline V gives CDR1 MNHNS, CDR2 SASEGT. For the CDR3, the DNA is TGTGCCAGCAGTCTACAGACAGCTAACTATGGCTACACCTTC. Protein product: CASSLQTANYGYTF.

The V gene is TRBV19, the J gene TRBJ1-5; D gene unclear. Germline CDR1 LNHDA, CDR2 SQIVND (reference sequence). The CDR3 consists of 12 residues. Between the trimmed V and J ends, which lost 5 bases and 7 bases, there was a span of 9 bases. The CDR3 loop is CASSPLGQPQHF. The CDR3, as DNA: TGTGCCAGTAGTCCCCTAGGACAGCCCCAGCATTTT.

This clone was observed a single time. The CDR3 DNA sequence: TGTGCCAGCTCACTCTACGCGGACCGCGGGGGCGAGTACTTC. Amino acid sequence: CASSLYADRGGEYF. The chain has TRBV18 and TRBJ2-7; a weak D match, TRBD2 (7 bases). The V end lost 4 bases, the J end lost 11 bases, and 21 bases lay between the germline ends. The CDR3 contains 14 residues. Germline V gene data show CDR1 as KGHSH and CDR2 as LQKENI. Combining the CDR3 with reference TRBV18 and TRBJ2-7 gives the whole variable domain NAGVMQNPRHLVRRRGQEARLRCSPMKGHSHVYWYRQLPEEGLKFMVYLQKENIIDESGMPKERFSAEFPKEGPSILRIQQVVRGDSAAYFCASSLYADRGGEYFGPGTRLTVT.

V gene TRBV7-2 combines with J gene TRBJ1-6; D not certain. Germline-derived CDR1 and CDR2 are SGHTA and FQGNSA. The CDR3 spans 14 residues. V lost 1 base and J 4 bases, leaving 5 bases between the germline ends. This CDR3 is CASSLVQYNSPLHF. The CDR3 region has the DNA TGTGCCAGCAGCTTAGTACAGTATAATTCACCCCTCCACTTT.

This sequence joins TRBV28 and TRBJ1-2; TRBD1 matches at 7 bases. The length of the CDR3 is 16 residues. Germline V gives CDR1 MDHEN, CDR2 SYDVKM. V was clipped by 5 bases and J by 6 bases; unmatched bases: 15. The CDR3 sequence is CASSPEEPRQGHGYTF. The CDR3 bases are TGTGCCAGCAGTCCCGAGGAGCCCCGACAGGGCCATGGCTACACCTTC.

This chain connects TRBV5-6 to TRBJ2-5; TRBD1 matches at 7 bases. The CDR3 runs to 15 residues. Per germline, CDR1 SGHDT and CDR2 YYEEEE. V was clipped by 4 bases and J by 5 bases; unmatched bases: 11. The CDR3 reads CASSPLGWTGETQYF. For the CDR3, the DNA is TGTGCCAGCAGCCCCCTAGGTTGGACAGGCGAGACCCAGTACTTC.

V and J are TRBV7-9 and TRBJ2-3; the match to TRBD1 covers 7 bases. The V gene end was trimmed by 7 bases and the J gene end by 3 bases; junction bases not matched to a gene: 7. Germline loops: CDR1 SEHNR, CDR2 FQNEAQ (reference sequence). The CDR3 has 14 residues. Written as DNA, the CDR3 is TGTGCCAGCAACGAGGGGGCGTCTACAGATACGCAGTATTTT. The encoded protein is CASNEGASTDTQYF.

The chain links TRBV29-1 to TRBJ2-5; tentatively, D is TRBD1 (6 bases). The CDR3 has 13 amino acids. Trimming left V 2 bases short and J 4 bases short, with 11 bases between. The germline gives CDR1 SQVTM, CDR2 ANQGSEA. DNA for the CDR3: TGCAGCGTTGAATCTACCAGGGGAGAGACCCAGTACTTC. It encodes CSVESTRGETQYF.

J is TRBJ2-1 and V is TRBV6-4; TRBD1 matches 7 bases. There are 15 residues in the CDR3. Germline lookup yields CDR1 MRHNA and CDR2 SNTAGT. The V and J ends lost 4 bases and 1 base, in that order; junction bases with no gene match: 4. Here the CDR3 reads CASSARDSSYNEQFF. The CDR3 DNA follows: TGTGCCAGCAGTGCCCGGGACAGTTCCTACAATGAGCAGTTCTTC.

This clone was found once. The chain links TRBV5-1 to TRBJ1-2, with D tentatively TRBD1 (6 bases). The germline CDR1 and CDR2 sequences are SGHRS and YFSETQ. The CDR3 is made up of 13 amino acids. V was cut by 7 bases and J by 8 bases, with 18 bases left in between. The CDR3 loop reads CASADPGTQGYTF. Written as DNA, the CDR3 is TGCGCCAGCGCCGATCCCGGGACACAAGGCTACACCTTC.

The chain combines TRBV9 with TRBJ2-1; 7 positions match TRBD2. The CDR3 is 15 amino acids. Germline CDR1 is SGDLS and CDR2 is YYNGEE. V lost 3 bases to trimming and J lost 5 bases; unmatched junction nucleotides: 8. The CDR3 here is CASSDRLAQNNEQFF. CDR3 coding DNA: TGTGCCAGCAGCGATCGACTAGCACAGAACAATGAGCAGTTCTTC.

The genes are TRBV7-2 and TRBJ1-5; a weak D match, TRBD1 (6 bases). The CDR3 totals 14 residues. Germline V lookup: CDR1 SGHTA, CDR2 FQGNSA. The V end lost 5 bases, the J end lost 6 bases, and 14 bases lay between the germline ends. The CDR3 sequence: CASSLGGAGQPQHF. CDR3 bases: TGTGCCAGCAGCCTCGGGGGGGCCGGTCAGCCCCAGCATTTT.

In its sample, this clone was seen once. This rearrangement joins TRBV19 to TRBJ1-4; the D is unclear. Germline V gene sequence: CDR1 LNHDA, CDR2 SQIVND (reference sequence). The V end lost 1 base, the J end lost 8 bases, and 14 bases lay between the germline ends. The CDR3 loop spans 15 amino acids. CDR3 region: CASSIGSQTTEKLFF. In nucleotides, the CDR3 is TGTGCCAGTAGTATAGGTTCGCAGACAACCGAAAAACTGTTTTTT. The whole variable domain, filled in from reference TRBV19 and TRBJ1-4, reads DGGITQSPKYLFRKEGQNVTLSCEQNLNHDAMYWYRQDPGQGLRLIYYSQIVNDFQKGDIAEGYSVSREKKESFPLTVTSAQKNPTAFYLCASSIGSQTTEKLFFGSGTQLSVL.

The count of this clone is one. The chain has TRBV27 and TRBJ1-5; TRBD1 agrees at 11 bases. The V segment lost 6 bases and the J segment 6 bases; nucleotides outside the gene matches: 7. Germline V gene sequence: CDR1 MNHEY, CDR2 SMNVEV (reference sequence). The length of the CDR3 is 15 residues. The CDR3 reads CASRRGQGAGQPQHF. The CDR3 region has the DNA TGTGCCAGCAGACGCGGACAGGGGGCGGGTCAGCCCCAGCATTTT.

This chain's CDR3 is CATSRDRPGAEGYTF. DNA for the CDR3: TGTGCCACCAGCCGCGATCGACCCGGAGCGGAAGGCTACACCTTC. V is TRBV15 and J is TRBJ1-2; D is unclear. The germline gives CDR1 LNHNV, CDR2 YYDKDF (reference sequence). The CDR3 has 15 amino acids. V was clipped by 5 bases and J by 8 bases, with 21 bases between them.

In nucleotides, the CDR3 is TGTGCTAGTGGTCTCGGGACAGGGGCTGAAGCTTTCTTT. Protein: CASGLGTGAEAFF. The chain is built from TRBV12-5 and TRBJ1-1; 10 bases are shared with TRBD1. Germline values: CDR1 LGHNT, CDR2 FRNRAP. CDR3 length: 13 residues. V dropped 5 bases and J dropped 6; count of bases not matched to a gene: 3.

CDR3 DNA sequence: TGCGCCAGCAGCTCTAAAACAGGGGGATTAGTTCGATTGAACACTGAAGCTTTCTTT. Encoded protein: CASSSKTGGLVRLNTEAFF. The chain joins TRBV5-1 to TRBJ1-1; 8 bases fit TRBD1. The germline CDR1 and CDR2 sequences are SGHRS and YFSETQ. Trimming cost V 3 bases and J 0 bases; bases outside gene matches: 16. CDR3 length: 19 amino acids.